This is a list of T cell receptor beta chains from one sample in a study of blood T cells in healthy people across ages. TCRdb used MiXCR to reprocess the 5' RACE reads, holding one entry per CDR3 protein. The data show approximately 800,000 distinct CDR3 sequences, with roughly 40% seen just once and 13% held by the top ten. Material: blood. The source is a man in his late teens or twenties in good health. The conserved cysteine and the conserved F or W are not part of the CDR3 here.

v_gene	len	j_gene	CDR3aa
TRBV20-1	12	TRBJ2-1	SAAPLSTYNEQF
TRBV4-3	15	TRBJ1-6	ASSQERGGTYNSPLH
TRBV10-3	11	TRBJ1-1	AISRTGGTEAF
TRBV3-1	11	TRBJ1-2	ASSQEAGYGYT
TRBV27	12	TRBJ1-1	ASSSLTQNTEAF
TRBV12-3/TRBV12-4	10	TRBJ2-1	ASSGLAHEQF
TRBV7-2	13	TRBJ2-4	ASSSRTGTKNIQY
TRBV6-1	10	TRBJ1-1	ASPQLNTEAF
TRBV6-1	11	TRBJ2-7	ASSGPRAYEQY
TRBV7-2	13	TRBJ2-5	ASSLFQGTQETQY
TRBV20-1	12	TRBJ2-2	SARESSGAGELF
TRBV25-1	12	TRBJ2-7	ASQSKGVTYEQY
TRBV25-1	11	TRBJ2-3	ASRQGLGDTQY
TRBV28	14	TRBJ2-3	ASSLSHQGGTDTQY
TRBV4-2	13	TRBJ2-3	ASSQGKSAEDTQY
TRBV20-1	10	TRBJ1-1	SALTATVGAF
TRBV4-2	12	TRBJ1-1	ASSQEGENTEAF
TRBV6-5	14	TRBJ2-3	ASSFRLAGLTDTQY
TRBV6-2/TRBV6-3	11	TRBJ2-1	ASTFEGNTEQF
TRBV27	13	TRBJ2-3	ASLGTSGGTDTQY
TRBV20-1	13	TRBJ2-1	SARGTSGRTNEQF